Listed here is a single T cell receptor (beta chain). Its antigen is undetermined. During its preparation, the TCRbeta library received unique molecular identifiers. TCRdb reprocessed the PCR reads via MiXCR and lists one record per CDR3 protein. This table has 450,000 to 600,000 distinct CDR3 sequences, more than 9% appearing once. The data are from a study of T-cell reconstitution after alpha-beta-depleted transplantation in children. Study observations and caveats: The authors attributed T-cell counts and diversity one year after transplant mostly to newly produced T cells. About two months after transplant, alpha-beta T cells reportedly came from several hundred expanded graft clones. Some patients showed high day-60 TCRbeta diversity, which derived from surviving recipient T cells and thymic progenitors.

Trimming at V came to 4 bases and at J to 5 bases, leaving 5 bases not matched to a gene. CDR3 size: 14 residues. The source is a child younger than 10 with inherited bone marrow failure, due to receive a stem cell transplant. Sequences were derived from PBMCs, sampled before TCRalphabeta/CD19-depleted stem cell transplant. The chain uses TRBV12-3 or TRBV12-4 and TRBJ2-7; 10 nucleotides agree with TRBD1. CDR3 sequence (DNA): TGTGCCAGCAGTTCCTACGGACAGGGGGACGAGCAGTACTTC. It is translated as CASSSYGQGDEQYF.